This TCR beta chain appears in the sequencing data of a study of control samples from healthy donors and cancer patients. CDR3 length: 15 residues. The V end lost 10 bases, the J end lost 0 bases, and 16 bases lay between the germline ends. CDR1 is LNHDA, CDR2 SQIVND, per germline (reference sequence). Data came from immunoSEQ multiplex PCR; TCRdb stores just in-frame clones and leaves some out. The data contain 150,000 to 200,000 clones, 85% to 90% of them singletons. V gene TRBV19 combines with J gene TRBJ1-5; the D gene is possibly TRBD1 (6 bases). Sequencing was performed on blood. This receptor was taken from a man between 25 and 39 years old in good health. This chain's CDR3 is CATFPGGLSNQPQHF. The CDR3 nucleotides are TGTGCCACCTTCCCTGGGGGGCTTAGCAATCAGCCCCAGCATTTT.